This T cell receptor beta chain derives from a study of blood T cell repertoires in COVID-19. On the study more broadly: Samples taken during acute and convalescent COVID-19 were collected in the United States, Italy and Spain. Sources were T cells, B-cell-depleted T cells, or PBMCs; the material itself was cDNA or gDNA.

Germline assignment: CDR1 MGHRA and CDR2 YSYEKL. The J segment lost 2 bases and the V segment lost 4 bases, leaving 4 bases of the junction unmatched. This CDR3 contains 15 residues. Original processing methods: Amplification with reference gene primers provided the estimates of nucleated cell counts. The table came from immunoSEQ multiplex PCR; TCRdb's copy has only in-frame clones and leaves some out. The V and J calls and clone size are taken from that table; D and trimming were inferred from the DNA. The repertoire holds about 270,000 clones, 70% to 85% seen once, with roughly 1.5% in the top ten.

The TCR originated in a human donor with COVID-19, enrolled during active disease. The donor label of this sample is uncertain. The gene calls are TRBV4-1 and TRBJ2-1; 8 bases are shared with TRBD1. Source material: peripheral blood. CDR3 bases: TGCGCCAGCAGCCGGTTGACAGGGGCCTACAATGAGCAGTTCTTC. It encodes CASSRLTGAYNEQFF.